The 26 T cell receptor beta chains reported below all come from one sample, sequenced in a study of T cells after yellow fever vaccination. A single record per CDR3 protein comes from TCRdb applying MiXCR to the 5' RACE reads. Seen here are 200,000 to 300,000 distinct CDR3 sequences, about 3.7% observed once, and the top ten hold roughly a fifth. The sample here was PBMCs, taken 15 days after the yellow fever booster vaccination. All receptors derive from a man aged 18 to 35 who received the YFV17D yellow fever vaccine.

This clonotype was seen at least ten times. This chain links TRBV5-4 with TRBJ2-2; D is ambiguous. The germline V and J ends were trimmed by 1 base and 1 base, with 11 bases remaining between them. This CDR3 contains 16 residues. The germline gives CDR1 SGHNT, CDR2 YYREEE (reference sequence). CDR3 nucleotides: TGTGCCAGCAGCTTGTTTCCAGAGAAGAACACCGGGGAGCTGTTTTTT. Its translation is CASSLFPEKNTGELFF.

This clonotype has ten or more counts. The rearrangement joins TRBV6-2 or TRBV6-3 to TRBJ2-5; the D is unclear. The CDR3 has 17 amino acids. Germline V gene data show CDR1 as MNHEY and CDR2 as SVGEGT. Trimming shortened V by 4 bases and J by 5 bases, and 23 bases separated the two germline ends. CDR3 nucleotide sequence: TGTGCCAGCAGTTTGACCACTAATAGTGGTTTCCTGGAGACCCAGTACTTC. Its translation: CASSLTTNSGFLETQYF.

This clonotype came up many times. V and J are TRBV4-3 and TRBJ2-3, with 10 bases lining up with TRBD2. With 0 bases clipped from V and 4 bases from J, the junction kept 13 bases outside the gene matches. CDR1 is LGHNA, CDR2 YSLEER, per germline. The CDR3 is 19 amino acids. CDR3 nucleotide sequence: TGCGCCAGCAGCCAAGATCGAGCGGGGGGGCCTTTTCGGGCAGATACGCAGTATTTT. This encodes CASSQDRAGGPFRADTQYF.

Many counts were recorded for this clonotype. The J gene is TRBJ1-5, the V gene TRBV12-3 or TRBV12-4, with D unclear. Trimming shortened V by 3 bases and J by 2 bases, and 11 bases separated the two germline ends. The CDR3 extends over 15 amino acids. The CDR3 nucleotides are TGTGCCAGCAGTTTCCCCGGGATGGGCAATCAGCCCCAGCATTTT. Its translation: CASSFPGMGNQPQHF.

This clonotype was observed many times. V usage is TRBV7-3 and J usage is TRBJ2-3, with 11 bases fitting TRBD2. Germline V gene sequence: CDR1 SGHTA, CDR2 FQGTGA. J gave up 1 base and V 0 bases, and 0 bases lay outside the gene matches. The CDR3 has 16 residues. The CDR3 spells CASSLTSGGGTDTQYF. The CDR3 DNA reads TGTGCCAGCAGCTTAACTAGCGGGGGGGGCACAGATACGCAGTATTTT.

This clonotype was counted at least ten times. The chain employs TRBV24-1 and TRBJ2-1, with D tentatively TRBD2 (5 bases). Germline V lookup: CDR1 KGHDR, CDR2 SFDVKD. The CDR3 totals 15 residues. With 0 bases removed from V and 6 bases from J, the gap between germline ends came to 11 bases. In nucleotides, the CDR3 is TGTGCCACCAGTGATTTGGGGAGAGGACGCAATGAGCAGTTCTTC. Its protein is CATSDLGRGRNEQFF.

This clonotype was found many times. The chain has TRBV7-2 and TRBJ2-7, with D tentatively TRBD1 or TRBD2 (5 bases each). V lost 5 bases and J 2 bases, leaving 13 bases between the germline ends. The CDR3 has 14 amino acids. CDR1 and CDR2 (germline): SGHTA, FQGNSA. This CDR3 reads CASSTGTLAYEQYF. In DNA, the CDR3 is TGTGCCAGCAGCACCGGGACCCTCGCCTACGAGCAGTACTTC.

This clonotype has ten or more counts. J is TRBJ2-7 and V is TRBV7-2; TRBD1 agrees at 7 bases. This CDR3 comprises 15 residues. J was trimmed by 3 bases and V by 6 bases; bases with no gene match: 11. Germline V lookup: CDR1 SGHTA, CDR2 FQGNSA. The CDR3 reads CASSSRDRTFYEQYF. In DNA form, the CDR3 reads TGTGCCAGCAGTTCAAGGGACAGAACCTTCTACGAGCAGTACTTC.

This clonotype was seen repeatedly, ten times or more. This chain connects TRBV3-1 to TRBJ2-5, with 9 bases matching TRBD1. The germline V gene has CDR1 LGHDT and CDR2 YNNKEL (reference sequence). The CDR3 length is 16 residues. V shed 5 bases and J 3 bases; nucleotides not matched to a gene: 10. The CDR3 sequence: CASSTWDREREETQYF. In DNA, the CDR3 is TGTGCCAGCAGCACCTGGGACAGGGAGCGAGAAGAGACCCAGTACTTC.

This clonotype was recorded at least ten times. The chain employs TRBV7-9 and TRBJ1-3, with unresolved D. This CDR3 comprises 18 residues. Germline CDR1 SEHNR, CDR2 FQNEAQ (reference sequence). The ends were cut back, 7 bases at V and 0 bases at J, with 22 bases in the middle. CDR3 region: CASTISIQAASSGNTIYF. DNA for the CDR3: TGTGCCAGCACTATTTCCATCCAGGCAGCTAGCTCTGGAAACACCATATATTTT.

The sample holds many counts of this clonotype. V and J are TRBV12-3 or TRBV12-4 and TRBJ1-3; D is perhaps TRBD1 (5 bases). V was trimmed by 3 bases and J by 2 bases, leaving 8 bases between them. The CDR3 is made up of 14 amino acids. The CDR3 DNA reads TGTGCCAGCAGTTTCTTGGGGCCTGGAAACACCATATATTTT. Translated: CASSFLGPGNTIYF.

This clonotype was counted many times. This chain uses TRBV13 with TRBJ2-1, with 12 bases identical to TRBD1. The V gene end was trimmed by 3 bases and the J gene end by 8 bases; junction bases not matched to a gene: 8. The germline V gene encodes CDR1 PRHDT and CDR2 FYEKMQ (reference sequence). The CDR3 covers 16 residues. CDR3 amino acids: CASSLMGQGAKDEQFF. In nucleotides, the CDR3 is TGTGCCAGCAGCTTGATGGGACAGGGGGCTAAGGATGAGCAGTTCTTC.

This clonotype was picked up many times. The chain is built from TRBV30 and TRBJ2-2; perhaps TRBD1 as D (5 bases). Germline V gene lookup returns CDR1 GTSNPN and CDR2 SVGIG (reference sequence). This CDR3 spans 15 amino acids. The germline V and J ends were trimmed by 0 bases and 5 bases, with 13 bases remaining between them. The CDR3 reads CAWSVQALGTGELFF. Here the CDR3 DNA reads TGTGCCTGGAGTGTACAGGCTCTGGGGACCGGGGAGCTGTTTTTT.

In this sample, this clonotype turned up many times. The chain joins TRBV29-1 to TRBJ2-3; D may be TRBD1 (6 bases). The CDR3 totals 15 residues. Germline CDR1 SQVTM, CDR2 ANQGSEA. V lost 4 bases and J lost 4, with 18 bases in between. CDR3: CSVGRPGVRADTQYF. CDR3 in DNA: TGCAGCGTTGGCCGGCCAGGGGTAAGAGCAGATACGCAGTATTTT.

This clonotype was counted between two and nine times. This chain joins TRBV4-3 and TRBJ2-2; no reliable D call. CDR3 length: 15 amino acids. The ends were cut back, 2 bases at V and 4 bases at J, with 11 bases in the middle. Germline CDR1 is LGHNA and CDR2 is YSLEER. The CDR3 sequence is CASSQSLGRTGELFF. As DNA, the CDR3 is TGCGCCAGCAGCCAAAGCCTAGGGCGCACCGGGGAGCTGTTTTTT.

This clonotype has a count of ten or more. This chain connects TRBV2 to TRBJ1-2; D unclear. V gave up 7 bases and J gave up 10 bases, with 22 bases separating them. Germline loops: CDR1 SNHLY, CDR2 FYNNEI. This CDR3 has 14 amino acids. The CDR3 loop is CASTRTEAGDLYTF. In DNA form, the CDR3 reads TGTGCCAGCACCCGCACTGAGGCAGGCGACCTCTACACCTTC.

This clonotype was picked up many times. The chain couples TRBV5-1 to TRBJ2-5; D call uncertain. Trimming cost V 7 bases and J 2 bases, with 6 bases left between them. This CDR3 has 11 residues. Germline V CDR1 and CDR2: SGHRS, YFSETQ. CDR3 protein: CASYYQETQYF. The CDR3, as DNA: TGCGCCAGCTACTATCAAGAGACCCAGTACTTC. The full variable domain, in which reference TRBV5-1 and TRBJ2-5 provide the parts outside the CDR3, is KAGVTQTPRYLIKTRGQQVTLSCSPISGHRSVSWYQQTPGQGLQFLFEYFSETQRNKGNFPGRFSGRQFSNSRSEMNVSTLELGDSALYLCASYYQETQYFGPGTRLLVL.

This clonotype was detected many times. The CDR3 here is CASSKSLRDSPSCQETQYF. In DNA form, the CDR3 reads TGTGCCAGCAGCAAATCCCTCAGGGACAGCCCTAGTTGCCAAGAGACCCAGTACTTC. The chain combines TRBV21-1 with TRBJ2-5; the D segment call TRBD1 is taken from the table without a DNA check. TRBV21-1 constitutes a pseudogene. This CDR3 is 19 amino acids long.

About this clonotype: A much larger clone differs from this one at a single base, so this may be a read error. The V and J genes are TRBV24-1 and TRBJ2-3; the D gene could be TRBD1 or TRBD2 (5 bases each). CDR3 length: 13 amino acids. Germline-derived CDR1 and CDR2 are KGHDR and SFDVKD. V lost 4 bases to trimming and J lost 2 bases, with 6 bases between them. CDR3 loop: CATSEGTTDTQYF. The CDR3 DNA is TGTGCCACCAGTGAAGGGACCACAGATACGCAGTATTTT.

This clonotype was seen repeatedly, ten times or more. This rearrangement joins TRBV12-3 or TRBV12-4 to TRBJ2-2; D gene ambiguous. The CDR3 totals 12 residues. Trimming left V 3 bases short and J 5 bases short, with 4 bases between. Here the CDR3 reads CASSFWTGELFF. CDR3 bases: TGTGCCAGCAGTTTTTGGACCGGGGAGCTGTTTTTT.

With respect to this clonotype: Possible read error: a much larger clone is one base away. Written as DNA, the CDR3 is TGTGCCAGCAGCTTACCCCATGGACCTGGCTACGAGCAGTGCTTC. This translates into CASSLPHGPGYEQCF. This chain links TRBV7-9 with TRBJ2-7; D is undetermined. The CDR3 runs 15 residues. Per the germline V gene, CDR1 is SEHNR and CDR2 is FQNEAQ (reference sequence).

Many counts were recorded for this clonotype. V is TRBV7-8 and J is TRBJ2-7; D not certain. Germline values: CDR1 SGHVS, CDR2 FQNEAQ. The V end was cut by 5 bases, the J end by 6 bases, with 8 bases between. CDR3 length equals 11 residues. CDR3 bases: TGTGCCAGCAGCCTCAGTTCCGAGCAGTACTTC. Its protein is CASSLSSEQYF.

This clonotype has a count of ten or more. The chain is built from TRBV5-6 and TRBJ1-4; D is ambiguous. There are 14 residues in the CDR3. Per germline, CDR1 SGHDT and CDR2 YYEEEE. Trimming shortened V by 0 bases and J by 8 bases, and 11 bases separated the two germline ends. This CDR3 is CASSLASTVEKLFF. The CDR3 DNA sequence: TGTGCCAGCAGCTTGGCCTCAACCGTCGAAAAACTGTTTTTT.

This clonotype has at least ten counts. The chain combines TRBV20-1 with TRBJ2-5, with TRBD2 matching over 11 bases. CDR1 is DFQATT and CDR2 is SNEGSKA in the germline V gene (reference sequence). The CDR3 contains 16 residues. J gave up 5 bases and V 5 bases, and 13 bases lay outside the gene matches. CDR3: CSARFSGLAGGETQYF. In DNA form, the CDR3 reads TGCAGTGCTCGCTTTAGTGGACTAGCGGGCGGGGAGACCCAGTACTTC.

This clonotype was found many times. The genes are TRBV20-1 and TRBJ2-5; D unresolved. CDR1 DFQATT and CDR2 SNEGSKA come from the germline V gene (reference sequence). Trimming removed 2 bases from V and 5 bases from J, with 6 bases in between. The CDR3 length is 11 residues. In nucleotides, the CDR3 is TGCAGTGCTAGAAGGTCGGAGACCCAGTACTTC. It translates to CSARRSETQYF.

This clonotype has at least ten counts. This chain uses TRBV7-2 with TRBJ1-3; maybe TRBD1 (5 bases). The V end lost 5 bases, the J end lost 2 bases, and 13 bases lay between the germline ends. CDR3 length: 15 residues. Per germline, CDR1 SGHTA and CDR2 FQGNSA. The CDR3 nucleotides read TGTGCCAGCAGCCCCGGGACGGCCACTGGAAACACCATATATTTT. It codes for CASSPGTATGNTIYF.